This TCR beta chain was observed in a study of blood T cell repertoires in COVID-19. Study at large: Sites across the United States, Italy and Spain contributed samples from acute and convalescent COVID-19. The analysed material was cDNA or gDNA that came from T cells, B-cell-depleted T cells, or PBMCs.

Source study methods: Amplification from reference gene primers served as the basis for estimated nucleated cell counts. Assay: immunoSEQ multiplex PCR; the TCRdb copy retains only in-frame clones and omits some. That table gives V, J and clone size, and the DNA gave D and trimming. The sample holds around 140,000 clones, more than 70% seen once. The V gene end was trimmed by 5 bases and the J gene end by 9 bases; junction bases not matched to a gene: 11. The length of the CDR3 is 16 residues. Germline V gene data show CDR1 as SGHTA and CDR2 as FQGNSA. This clonotype originated in a man between 60 and 75 years old with acute or convalescent COVID-19. Sequenced input: peripheral blood. V and J are TRBV7-2 and TRBJ1-6; TRBD1 aligns across 9 bases. CDR3 sequence reads: CASSNRDRALGSPLHF. The DNA of the CDR3 is TGTGCCAGCAGCAACCGGGACAGGGCTCTGGGTTCACCCCTCCACTTT. Full variable domain (rest looked up from reference TRBV7-2 and TRBJ1-6): GAGVSQSPSNKVTEKGKDVELRCDPISGHTALYWYRQSLGQGLEFLIYFQGNSAPDKSGLPSDRFSAERTGGSVSTLTIQRTQQEDSAVYLCASSNRDRALGSPLHFGNGTRLTVT.